The 10 T cell receptor beta chains below all came from one sample that was sequenced in a study of blood T cell repertoires in COVID-19. The repertoire was sequenced with immunoSEQ multiplex PCR; TCRdb's copy has only in-frame clones and lacks some. The sample includes 46,000 or so clones, more than 90% seen only once; the top ten take around 20%. The sequenced material came from peripheral blood. These receptors all come from a man between 65 and 79 years old with active COVID-19.

The CDR3 bases are TGTGCCAGCAGTTTAGGGACAGGGAGCTCTGGAAACACCATATATTTT. This gives the protein CASSLGTGSSGNTIYF. This chain links TRBV28 with TRBJ1-3; 9 nucleotides align to TRBD1. CDR1 and CDR2 from the germline V gene are MDHEN and SYDVKM. Losses at the gene ends were 2 bases for V and 0 bases for J; bases not matched to a gene: 2. The CDR3 extends over 16 amino acids.

This clone was picked up a small number of times. V gene TRBV3-1 (or the pseudogene TRBV3-2) combines with J gene TRBJ2-7; tentative D call: TRBD1 (6 bases). The V gene lost 1 base and the J gene lost 3 bases, with 7 bases spanning the gap. Germline-derived CDR1 and CDR2 are LGHDT and YNNKEL (reference sequence). This CDR3 has 13 amino acids. The CDR3 spells CASSQATGYEQYF. In nucleotides, the CDR3 is TGTGCCAGCAGCCAAGCGACAGGCTACGAGCAGTACTTC.

The V gene is TRBV11-2, the J gene TRBJ1-1; D is possibly TRBD1 (5 bases). This CDR3 has 14 residues. Trimming stripped 5 bases from V and 1 base from J, with 11 bases between. The germline CDR1 and CDR2 sequences are SGHAT and FQNNGV. Here the CDR3 reads CASSLAGRNTEAFF. CDR3 coding DNA: TGTGCCAGCAGCCTGGCAGGGCGGAACACTGAAGCTTTCTTT. Filled out from reference TRBV11-2 and TRBJ1-1, the complete variable domain reads EAGVAQSPRYKIIEKRQSVAFWCNPISGHATLYWYQQILGQGPKLLIQFQNNGVVDDSQLPKDRFSAERLKGVDSTLKIQPAKLEDSAVYLCASSLAGRNTEAFFGQGTRLTVV.

The chain carries TRBV7-9 and TRBJ2-1; 7 bases align to TRBD2. The J segment lost 7 bases and the V segment lost 3 bases, leaving 6 bases of the junction unmatched. The CDR3 length is 14 residues. Germline V gene lookup returns CDR1 SEHNR and CDR2 FQNEAQ (reference sequence). The chain's CDR3 is CASSFTGGRNEQFF. DNA of the CDR3: TGTGCCAGCAGCTTCACGGGAGGCCGTAATGAGCAGTTCTTC. Full variable domain (missing parts from reference TRBV7-9 and TRBJ2-1): DTGVSQNPRHKITKRGQNVTFRCDPISEHNRLYWYRQTLGQGPEFLTYFQNEAQLEKSRLLSDRFSAERPKGSFSTLEIQRTEQGDSAMYLCASSFTGGRNEQFFGPGTRLTVL.

The CDR3 bases are TGTGCCAGCAGTTACTCTGGCGGCATTATGTCTGAAGCTTTCTTT. Residues: CASSYSGGIMSEAFF. V is TRBV6-5 and J is TRBJ1-1, with no clear D. Germline V CDR1 and CDR2: MNHEY, SVGAGI. The CDR3 has 15 residues. Trimming left V 0 bases short and J 6 bases short, with 14 bases between.

The V call is TRBV9, the J call TRBJ2-5; D is possibly TRBD1 (6 bases). The CDR3 contains 15 residues. The ends were cut back, 4 bases at V and 5 bases at J, with 18 bases in the middle. Germline V lookup: CDR1 SGDLS, CDR2 YYNGEE. Here the CDR3 DNA reads TGTGCCAGCAGCCCCACCATCTCAGGGGTCGAGACCCAGTACTTC. Translation: CASSPTISGVETQYF. Together with reference TRBV9 and TRBJ2-5, the CDR3 gives the full variable domain: DSGVTQTPKHLITATGQRVTLRCSPRSGDLSVYWYQQSLDQGLQFLIQYYNGEERAKGNILERFSAQQFPDLHSELNLSSLELGDSALYFCASSPTISGVETQYFGPGTRLLVL.

This clone was counted once. CDR3 residues: CASSRTSDVREQFF. CDR3 bases: TGTGCCAGCAGCCGGACTAGCGACGTTCGTGAGCAGTTCTTC. This chain uses TRBV9 with TRBJ2-1; 9 bases align to TRBD2. The length of the CDR3 is 14 residues. V lost 4 bases and J lost 9; bases outside the gene matches: 8. In germline, CDR1 is SGDLS, CDR2 YYNGEE.

V and J are TRBV18 and TRBJ1-4; D may be TRBD1 (6 bases). The germline gives CDR1 KGHSH, CDR2 LQKENI. CDR3 length: 15 amino acids. The V gene lost 2 bases and the J gene lost 5 bases, with 12 bases spanning the gap. CDR3 nucleotides: TGTGCCAGCTCACCAGTACAGGGAGTAAATGAAAAACTGTTTTTT. This translates into CASSPVQGVNEKLFF.

The chain recombines TRBV5-1 with TRBJ2-3; 13 bases match TRBD2. The CDR3 consists of 15 residues. With 4 bases clipped from V and 4 bases from J, the junction kept 3 bases outside the gene matches. Germline CDR1 SGHRS, CDR2 YFSETQ. As DNA, the CDR3 is TGCGCCAGCAGCGCCGGGACTAGCGGGGCAGATACGCAGTATTTT. Translation: CASSAGTSGADTQYF. Full variable domain (outside the CDR3, taken from reference TRBV5-1 and TRBJ2-3): KAGVTQTPRYLIKTRGQQVTLSCSPISGHRSVSWYQQTPGQGLQFLFEYFSETQRNKGNFPGRFSGRQFSNSRSEMNVSTLELGDSALYLCASSAGTSGADTQYFGPGTRLTVL.

This chain uses TRBV4-1 with TRBJ2-7, with 9 bases fitting TRBD2. With V trimmed by 3 bases and J by 6 bases, 6 bases remained unmatched. There are 14 residues in the CDR3. The germline gives CDR1 MGHRA, CDR2 YSYEKL. The CDR3 DNA follows: TGCGCCAGCAGCCAGCGGGAGGGCCGAGTCGAGCAGTACTTC. Translation: CASSQREGRVEQYF.